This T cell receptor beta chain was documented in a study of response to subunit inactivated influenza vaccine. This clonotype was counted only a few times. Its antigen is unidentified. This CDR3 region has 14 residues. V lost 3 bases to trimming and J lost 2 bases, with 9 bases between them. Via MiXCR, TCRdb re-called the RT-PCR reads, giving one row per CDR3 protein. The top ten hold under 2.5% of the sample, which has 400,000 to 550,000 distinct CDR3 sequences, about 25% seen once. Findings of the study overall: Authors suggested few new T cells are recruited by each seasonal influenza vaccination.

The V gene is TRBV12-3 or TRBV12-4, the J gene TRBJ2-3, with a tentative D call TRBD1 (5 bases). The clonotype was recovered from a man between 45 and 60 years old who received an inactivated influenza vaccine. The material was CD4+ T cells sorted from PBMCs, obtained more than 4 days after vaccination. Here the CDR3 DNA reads TGTGCCAGCAGTTTTTCGACAGCCACAGATACGCAGTATTTT. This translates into CASSFSTATDTQYF.